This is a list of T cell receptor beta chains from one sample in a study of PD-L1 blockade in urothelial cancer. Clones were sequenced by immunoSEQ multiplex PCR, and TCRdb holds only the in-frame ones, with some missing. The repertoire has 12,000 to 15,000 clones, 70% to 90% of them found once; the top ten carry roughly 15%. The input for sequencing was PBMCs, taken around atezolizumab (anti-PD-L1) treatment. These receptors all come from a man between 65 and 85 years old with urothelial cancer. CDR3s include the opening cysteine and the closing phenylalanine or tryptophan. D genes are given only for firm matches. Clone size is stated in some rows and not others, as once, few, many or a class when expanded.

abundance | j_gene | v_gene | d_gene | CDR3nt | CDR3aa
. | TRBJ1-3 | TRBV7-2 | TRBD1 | TGTGCCAGCAGCCGCGGGACAGCTGGAAACACCATATATTTT | CASSRGTAGNTIYF
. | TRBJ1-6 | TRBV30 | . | TGTGCCGGAACGGGGGGCAGTTCACCCCTCCACTTT | CAGTGGSSPLHF
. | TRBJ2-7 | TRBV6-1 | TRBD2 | TGTGCCAGCAGCCTGAGCGGGGGGACCTACGAGCAGTACTTC | CASSLSGGTYEQYF
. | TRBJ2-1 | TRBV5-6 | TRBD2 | TGTGCCAGCAGCTTGGCCGCCAGCGGGGGAGTATTTGAGCAGTTCTTC | CASSLAASGGVFEQFF
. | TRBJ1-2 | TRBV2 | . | TGTGCCAGCATTGGCGGCAACAAATATGGCTACACCTTC | CASIGGNKYGYTF
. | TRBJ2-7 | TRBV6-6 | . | TGTGCCAGCAGCACCGGACTCTCCGTGGGTTACGAGCAGTACTTC | CASSTGLSVGYEQYF
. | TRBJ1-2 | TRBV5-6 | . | TGTGCCAGCAGCCCCGCAGGGGCCTCTGGCTACACCTTC | CASSPAGASGYTF
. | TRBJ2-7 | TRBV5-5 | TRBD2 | TGTGCCAGCAGCCGGGGAGTCCTAGCGGGGGTAACCCTTTCGGACTTC | CASSRGVLAGVTLSDF
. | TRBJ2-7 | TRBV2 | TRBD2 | TGTGCCAGCAACAGACTAGCGGCTCTCTCCTACGAGCAGTACTTC | CASNRLAALSYEQYF
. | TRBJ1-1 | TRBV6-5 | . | TGTGCCAGCAGCCCAGGCTCGGTGGGCACTGAAGCTTTCTTT | CASSPGSVGTEAFF
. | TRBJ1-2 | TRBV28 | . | TGTGCCAGCAGTTCCCGGTCCCAAGCCCTCTTATATGGCTACACCTTC | CASSSRSQALLYGYTF
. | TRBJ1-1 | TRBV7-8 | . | TGTGCCAGCAGCTTACAGGCAGCTAACACTGAAGCTTTCTTT | CASSLQAANTEAFF
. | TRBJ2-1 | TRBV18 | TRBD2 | TGTGCCAGCCGGGGACTAGCGGACAATGAGCAGTTCTTC | CASRGLADNEQFF
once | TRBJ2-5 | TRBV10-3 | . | TGTGCCATCAGTGAGTCTACGGGGACCCAGTACTTC | CAISESTGTQYF
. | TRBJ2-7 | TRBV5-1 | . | TGCGCCAGCAGCTTGGAGCAAGCCGAGCAGTACTTC | CASSLEQAEQYF